Following are 30 T cell receptor beta chains from one sample sequenced in a study of cytomegalovirus exposure and HLA in healthy donors. With 60 Vbeta and 13 Jbeta primers, the PCR was carried out. Assay used: immunoSEQ multiplex PCR; TCRdb lists only in-frame clones, some missing. The table includes 100,000 to 150,000 clones, almost 80% detected once. Input material: PBMCs. Every receptor here comes from a female donor in good health and CMV-seronegative.

This sequence joins TRBV9 and TRBJ2-3, with D uncertain. Germline values: CDR1 SGDLS, CDR2 YYNGEE. V lost 7 bases and J lost 4, with 7 bases in between. The CDR3 extends over 11 amino acids. The CDR3 region has the DNA TGTGCCAGCGGGCTCCCAGATACGCAGTATTTT. It codes for CASGLPDTQYF.

About this clone: The junction differs from germline at one of its ends, possibly a read error. The V and J genes are TRBV11-2 and TRBJ1-1; a weak D match, TRBD1 (6 bases). This CDR3 comprises 10 residues. Per the germline V gene, CDR1 is SGHAT and CDR2 is FQNNGV. The CDR3 sequence: CASSSRTAVF. As DNA, the CDR3 is TGTGCCAGCAGCTCCCGGACAGCAGTCTTT.

This chain uses TRBV28 with TRBJ1-5, with D possibly matching TRBD1 (6 bases). CDR1 and CDR2 from the germline V gene are MDHEN and SYDVKM. V was trimmed by 4 bases and J by 0 bases, leaving 7 bases between them. CDR3 length equals 14 residues. CDR3 nucleotide sequence: TGTGCCAGCAGTTCCAGGGGTAGCAATCAGCCCCAGCATTTT. Its translation: CASSSRGSNQPQHF.

This clone appeared a single time. This sequence joins TRBV10-3 and TRBJ2-5; 7 bases are a match to TRBD1. The end of the DNA aligns better with TRBJ2-7, so the J call may be wrong. Germline CDR1 ENHRY, CDR2 SYGVKD. The CDR3 is made up of 13 amino acids. CDR3 in DNA: TGTGCCATCAGCCGGGACAGCTCCTACGAGCAGTACTTC. Translated, it gives CAISRDSSYEQYF.

The chain carries TRBV4-3 and TRBJ2-7, with TRBD1 as a possible D gene (6 bases). Trimming removed 3 bases from V and 4 bases from J, with 13 bases in between. Germline V CDR1 and CDR2: LGHNA, YSLEER. There are 14 residues in the CDR3. CDR3 DNA sequence: TGCGCCAGCAGCCAGATACAGGGTTTTTACGAGCAGTACTTC. Its protein is CASSQIQGFYEQYF.

The rearrangement links TRBV4-2 to TRBJ1-2, with a possible D match to TRBD1 (5 bases). In germline, CDR1 is LGHNA, CDR2 YNFKEQ. The ends were cut back, 4 bases at V and 5 bases at J, with 14 bases in the middle. The CDR3 has 14 amino acids. In DNA, the CDR3 is TGTGCCAGCAGCCCCGGCGGGGCCGCTTATGGCTACACCTTC. Encoded protein: CASSPGGAAYGYTF.

This chain uses TRBV18 with TRBJ2-7; 10 bases are a match to TRBD2. With V trimmed by 5 bases and J by 6 bases, 4 bases remained unmatched. Germline CDR1 and CDR2: KGHSH and LQKENI. This CDR3 comprises 13 residues. CDR3 in amino acids: CASSSRTSGEQYF. In DNA, the CDR3 is TGTGCCAGCTCATCCCGGACTAGCGGCGAGCAGTACTTC.

This chain links TRBV18 with TRBJ1-1; 9 bases line up with TRBD1. The junction had 10 bases not matched to a gene; V was cut back by 3 bases and J by 5 bases. The CDR3 has 16 amino acids. The germline V gene has CDR1 KGHSH and CDR2 LQKENI. In DNA, the CDR3 is TGTGCCAGCTCACCCCTTCCGGGACAGGGCTGGACTGAAGCTTTCTTT. The encoded protein is CASSPLPGQGWTEAFF.

This chain uses TRBV20-1 with TRBJ2-7, with TRBD1 identical over 10 bases. The CDR3 totals 11 residues. V shed 5 bases, J shed 8 bases, and the junction held 3 bases outside the gene matches. Per the germline V gene, CDR1 is DFQATT and CDR2 is SNEGSKA (reference sequence). The CDR3 region is CSADDRGQQYF. CDR3 DNA: TGCAGTGCTGATGACAGGGGGCAGCAGTACTTC.

The chain couples TRBV5-1 to TRBJ2-1; 12 bases map to TRBD2. This CDR3 comprises 15 residues. Trimming removed 4 bases from V and 7 bases from J; junction bases left unmatched: 6. In germline, CDR1 is SGHRS, CDR2 YFSETQ. CDR3 nucleotide sequence: TGCGCCAGCAGCCCTAGCGGGAGGGAAGGAAATGAGCAGTTCTTC. Translated, it gives CASSPSGREGNEQFF.

This clone is a singleton in its sample. This chain joins TRBV5-4 and TRBJ2-7, with 10 bases lining up with TRBD1. Trimming took 2 bases from V and 6 from J; bases not matched to a gene: 5. Germline lookup yields CDR1 SGHNT and CDR2 YYREEE (reference sequence). The CDR3 spans 14 residues. The CDR3 DNA follows: TGTGCCAGCAGCTTCTCCGGGACAGGGGCCGAGCAGTACTTC. It encodes CASSFSGTGAEQYF.

This rearrangement joins TRBV27 to TRBJ2-2; possible D gene TRBD2, 5 bases. This CDR3 region has 16 residues. The V end lost 2 bases, the J end lost 6 bases, and 16 bases lay between the germline ends. Per germline, CDR1 MNHEY and CDR2 SMNVEV (reference sequence). Here the CDR3 DNA reads TGTGCCAGCAGTTTAACCCCCGGGCGGCGGGCCGGGGAGCTGTTTTTT. Amino acids: CASSLTPGRRAGELFF.

V usage is TRBV4-3 and J usage is TRBJ1-4, with D maybe TRBD1 (6 bases). This CDR3 contains 18 residues. The germline gives CDR1 LGHNA, CDR2 YSLEER. V was trimmed by 4 bases and J by 4 bases, leaving 22 bases between them. CDR3: CASSRGTSWNRDNEKLFF. DNA of the CDR3: TGCGCCAGCAGCCGGGGGACGTCCTGGAACAGGGATAATGAAAAACTGTTTTTT.

The J gene is TRBJ1-1, the V gene TRBV9; D not resolved. The CDR3 totals 14 residues. Trimming took 3 bases from V and 4 from J, leaving 13 bases between them. Germline loops: CDR1 SGDLS, CDR2 YYNGEE. Written as DNA, the CDR3 is TGTGCCAGCAGCGGAGCGGGCCCTGCCACTGAAGCTTTCTTT. Its translation: CASSGAGPATEAFF.

The chain carries TRBV19 and TRBJ1-1; D call uncertain. The ends were cut back, 6 bases at V and 4 bases at J, with 12 bases in the middle. CDR1 and CDR2 (germline): LNHDA, SQIVND (reference sequence). The CDR3 totals 13 residues. The CDR3 coding sequence is TGTGCCAGTAGAACGAATGAGGTCACTGAAGCTTTCTTT. Protein sequence: CASRTNEVTEAFF.

V is TRBV4-3 and J is TRBJ2-7, with D possibly matching TRBD1 (6 bases). This CDR3 has 11 residues. The germline V gene encodes CDR1 LGHNA and CDR2 YSLEER. V lost 6 bases and J lost 5, with 8 bases in between. CDR3 in DNA: TGCGCCAGCAGTAGGGGGAACGAGCAGTACTTC. This encodes CASSRGNEQYF.

The gene calls are TRBV23-1 and TRBJ2-7; TRBD1 matches at 8 bases. TRBV23-1 is annotated as an ORF whose role is uncertain. V shed 4 bases and J 4 bases; nucleotides not matched to a gene: 9. There are 15 residues in the CDR3. Here the CDR3 reads CASSPRGQGWYEQYF. For the CDR3, the DNA is TGCGCCAGCAGTCCCCGCGGACAGGGTTGGTACGAGCAGTACTTC.

The J gene is TRBJ2-5, the V gene TRBV18; 10 nucleotides line up with TRBD1. V gave up 2 bases and J gave up 4 bases; unmatched junction bases: 4. Per germline, CDR1 KGHSH and CDR2 LQKENI. The CDR3 is made up of 15 amino acids. The CDR3 nucleotides read TGTGCCAGCTCACCATCGGACAGGGGGTCAGAGACCCAGTACTTC. It is translated as CASSPSDRGSETQYF.

The V call is TRBV18, the J call TRBJ1-1, with TRBD1 matching over 8 bases. This CDR3 spans 14 amino acids. CDR1 is KGHSH and CDR2 is LQKENI in the germline V gene. The trim removed 5 bases at V and 3 bases at J, leaving 5 bases unmatched. DNA for the CDR3: TGTGCCAGCTCATTGACAGGGGTCGACACTGAAGCTTTCTTT. Protein sequence: CASSLTGVDTEAFF. The variable domain in full, with the rest retrieved from reference TRBV18 and TRBJ1-1, is NAGVMQNPRHLVRRRGQEARLRCSPMKGHSHVYWYRQLPEEGLKFMVYLQKENIIDESGMPKERFSAEFPKEGPSILRIQQVVRGDSAAYFCASSLTGVDTEAFFGQGTRLTVV.

The chain uses TRBV19 and TRBJ2-3; 9 bases line up with TRBD2. After removal of 7 bases from V and 0 bases from J, the junction contained 14 bases not matched to a gene. The CDR3 covers 18 residues. The germline V gene has CDR1 LNHDA and CDR2 SQIVND (reference sequence). CDR3 residues: CASIPRGGAATSTDTQYF. DNA for the CDR3: TGTGCCAGTATACCGCGCGGGGGGGCCGCCACAAGCACAGATACGCAGTATTTT.

This clone was detected a few times. The V and J genes are TRBV7-2 and TRBJ2-5, with 7 nucleotides matching TRBD2. The germline CDR1 and CDR2 sequences are SGHTA and FQGNSA. This CDR3 contains 14 residues. After removal of 5 bases from V and 4 bases from J, the junction contained 7 bases not matched to a gene. The CDR3 nucleotides are TGTGCCAGCAGCCCCGGGACTACCCCAGAGACCCAGTACTTC. It codes for CASSPGTTPETQYF.

The chain is built from TRBV7-2 and TRBJ2-7; 7 positions agree with TRBD1. Germline values: CDR1 SGHTA, CDR2 FQGNSA. V lost 5 bases, J lost 0 bases, and 4 bases stayed unmatched. There are 14 residues in the CDR3. DNA for the CDR3: TGTGCCAGCAGCCTTGGACAGGCCTCCTACGAGCAGTACTTC. Protein: CASSLGQASYEQYF.

The CDR3 sequence: CASTVSGEETQYF. The CDR3 nucleotides read TGCGCCAGCACCGTCTCAGGGGAAGAGACCCAGTACTTC. This sequence joins TRBV5-1 and TRBJ2-5; D may be TRBD1 (6 bases). Between the trimmed V and J ends, which lost 6 bases and 3 bases, there was a span of 12 bases. The CDR3 extends over 13 amino acids. Germline CDR1 SGHRS, CDR2 YFSETQ.

With regard to this clone: The sample contains more than one DNA sequence encoding this CDR3. The chain couples TRBV27 to TRBJ1-1; 9 bases fit TRBD1. Germline-derived CDR1 and CDR2 are MNHEY and SMNVEV (reference sequence). V was pared by 5 bases and J by 1 base, with 5 bases of the junction left unmatched. This CDR3 is 15 amino acids long. This CDR3 is CASSPQTGGNTEAFF. The CDR3 DNA sequence: TGTGCCAGCAGTCCCCAGACAGGGGGGAACACTGAAGCTTTCTTT.

The V gene is TRBV27, the J gene TRBJ1-2, with D possibly TRBD1 on 5 matching bases. This CDR3 is built from 16 residues. Trimming took 1 base from V and 4 from J, leaving 16 bases between them. Per germline, CDR1 MNHEY and CDR2 SMNVEV (reference sequence). This CDR3 reads CASSLFAGPTLYGYTF. The CDR3 bases are TGTGCCAGCAGTTTATTCGCGGGGCCGACCCTCTATGGCTACACCTTC.

In DNA form, the CDR3 reads TGTGCCAGCTCACTACGACAGGGTGGCACCGGGGAGCTGTTTTTT. Residues: CASSLRQGGTGELFF. The rearrangement uses TRBV18 and TRBJ2-2; TRBD1 matches 7 bases. Unmatched junction bases numbered 6, after V lost 4 bases and J lost 4 bases. The germline V gene encodes CDR1 KGHSH and CDR2 LQKENI. The CDR3 runs 15 residues.

This sequence joins TRBV27 and TRBJ1-4; D unclear. Germline values: CDR1 MNHEY, CDR2 SMNVEV (reference sequence). Trimming stripped 5 bases from V and 2 bases from J, with 15 bases between. The CDR3 loop spans 16 amino acids. This CDR3 is CASSPTLWRTNEKLFF. Written as DNA, the CDR3 is TGTGCCAGCAGTCCCACCCTCTGGAGGACTAATGAAAAACTGTTTTTT. The variable domain in full, with the rest retrieved from reference TRBV27 and TRBJ1-4, is EAQVTQNPRYLITVTGKKLTVTCSQNMNHEYMSWYRQDPGLGLRQIYYSMNVEVTDKGDVPEGYKVSRKEKRNFPLILESPSPNQTSLYFCASSPTLWRTNEKLFFGSGTQLSVL.

J is TRBJ2-1 and V is TRBV7-9; 14 bases fit TRBD2. V shed 5 bases, J shed 1 base, and the junction held 4 bases outside the gene matches. Germline assignment: CDR1 SEHNR and CDR2 FQNEAQ (reference sequence). The CDR3 totals 17 residues. DNA for the CDR3: TGTGCCAGCAGCCCCGGGACTAGCGGGAGATCCTACAATGAGCAGTTCTTC. Translated: CASSPGTSGRSYNEQFF. The full variable domain, in which reference TRBV7-9 and TRBJ2-1 provide the parts outside the CDR3, is DTGVSQNPRHKITKRGQNVTFRCDPISEHNRLYWYRQTLGQGPEFLTYFQNEAQLEKSRLLSDRFSAERPKGSFSTLEIQRTEQGDSAMYLCASSPGTSGRSYNEQFFGPGTRLTVL.

The chain links TRBV4-3 to TRBJ2-7, with 11 bases that match TRBD2. Losses at the gene ends were 0 bases for V and 3 bases for J; bases not matched to a gene: 10. CDR1 and CDR2 (germline): LGHNA, YSLEER. CDR3 length: 18 residues. CDR3 nucleotides: TGCGCCAGCAGCCAAGAGGGAGGGACTAGCGGCTTATTCTACGAGCAGTACTTC. Its protein product is CASSQEGGTSGLFYEQYF.

The chain employs TRBV5-1 and TRBJ2-2; 11 bases agree with TRBD2. Per germline, CDR1 SGHRS and CDR2 YFSETQ. The CDR3 sequence is 16 residues long. The trim removed 7 bases at V and 2 bases at J, leaving 7 bases unmatched. The CDR3 sequence is CASREGTSGNTGELFF. The CDR3 region has the DNA TGCGCCAGCCGCGAGGGGACTAGCGGCAACACCGGGGAGCTGTTTTTT.